Below are 28 T cell receptor beta chains sequenced from a single sample in a study of beta chain features in type 1 diabetes. The isolated RNA, all of it, was reverse transcribed, so expressed TCRB transcripts were what got sequenced. Generated by immunoSEQ multiplex PCR, the TCRdb table keeps only in-frame clones and is missing some. This sample has a few hundred thousand clones; about a tenth occur once, and the top ten carry roughly 1.3%. Sequences were obtained from central memory CD4+ T cells from blood. These receptors were collected from a man aged 18 to 29 in good health.

This clone came up a few times. The rearrangement uses TRBV5-5 and TRBJ1-5, with TRBD1 matching over 8 bases. Per the germline V gene, CDR1 is SGHKS and CDR2 is YYEKEE (reference sequence). The ends lost 4 bases at V and 6 bases at J; junction bases unmatched: 15. CDR3 length: 17 amino acids. CDR3 loop: CASSTGQDGLFGQPQHF. The CDR3 nucleotides are TGTGCCAGCAGCACGGGACAGGACGGTTTGTTCGGTCAGCCCCAGCATTTT.

The chain employs TRBV6-6 and TRBJ1-3, with D possibly matching TRBD1 (6 bases). V shed 4 bases and J shed 0 bases, with 10 bases lying between them. The germline CDR1 and CDR2 sequences are MNHNY and SVGAGI (reference sequence). The CDR3 is made up of 15 amino acids. CDR3 nucleotide sequence: TGTGCCAGCAGTTTCGGACAGAACTCTGGAAACACCATATATTTT. It is translated as CASSFGQNSGNTIYF.

This clone was detected only a few times. The chain carries TRBV19 and TRBJ2-3; no clear D gene. Germline CDR1 and CDR2: LNHDA and SQIVND (reference sequence). V dropped 10 bases and J dropped 6 bases, with 17 bases sitting between them. CDR3 size: 13 residues. The CDR3 bases are TGTGCCACCTCCACCCCTTTGACGGATACGCAGTATTTT. This codes for CATSTPLTDTQYF.

The chain carries TRBV5-1 and TRBJ2-7, with D possibly called TRBD1 or TRBD2 (6 bases each). The CDR3 is made up of 13 amino acids. The V gene's germline CDR1 is SGHRS and CDR2 YFSETQ. V lost 3 bases and J 5 bases, leaving 12 bases between the germline ends. The CDR3 sequence: CASSWDTGDEQYF. CDR3 DNA sequence: TGCGCCAGCAGCTGGGACACGGGGGACGAGCAGTACTTC.

This clone was counted a few times. The CDR3 loop reads CASSLGSSGPTDTQYF. The CDR3 DNA follows: TGTGCCAGCAGCTTGGGTTCTAGCGGGCCGACAGATACGCAGTATTTT. The chain couples TRBV7-9 to TRBJ2-3, with TRBD2 identical over 8 bases. The V and J ends lost 3 bases and 3 bases, in that order; junction bases with no gene match: 8. The CDR3 has 16 residues. Germline CDR1 and CDR2: SEHNR and FQNEAQ (reference sequence).

J is TRBJ2-7 and V is TRBV6-5; D is ambiguous. This CDR3 contains 14 residues. Germline assignment: CDR1 MNHEY and CDR2 SVGAGI. V shed 7 bases and J shed 4 bases, with 17 bases lying between them. The CDR3 DNA sequence: TGTGCCAGCACCGCTACCTACTCCAAATACGAGCAGTACTTC. Its translation: CASTATYSKYEQYF.

This sequence joins TRBV15 and TRBJ1-5; D perhaps matches TRBD1 (6 bases). This CDR3 has 15 residues. Trimming stripped 1 base from V and 7 bases from J, with 14 bases between. Germline values: CDR1 LNHNV, CDR2 YYDKDF (reference sequence). Here the CDR3 reads CATSRVGAGEQPQHF. CDR3 DNA sequence: TGTGCCACCAGCAGAGTTGGGGCAGGGGAACAGCCCCAGCATTTT.

This clone came up a few times. This rearrangement joins TRBV29-1 to TRBJ1-1; D not certain. Per the germline V gene, CDR1 is SQVTM and CDR2 is ANQGSEA. The V end was cut by 4 bases, the J end by 4 bases, with 7 bases between. CDR3 length: 11 residues. The CDR3 DNA follows: TGCAGCGTTGGGACGAGCACTGAAGCTTTCTTT. Encoded protein: CSVGTSTEAFF.

V and J are TRBV5-1 and TRBJ2-1; TRBD2 matches 13 bases. Germline values: CDR1 SGHRS, CDR2 YFSETQ. The CDR3 runs to 16 residues. The trim removed 6 bases at V and 4 bases at J, leaving 7 bases unmatched. In DNA form, the CDR3 reads TGCGCCAGCAATGTGGAACTAGCGGGAGGGTACAATGAGCAGTTCTTC. This gives the protein CASNVELAGGYNEQFF. Filled out from reference TRBV5-1 and TRBJ2-1, the complete variable domain reads KAGVTQTPRYLIKTRGQQVTLSCSPISGHRSVSWYQQTPGQGLQFLFEYFSETQRNKGNFPGRFSGRQFSNSRSEMNVSTLELGDSALYLCASNVELAGGYNEQFFGPGTRLTVL.

The chain employs TRBV28 and TRBJ1-1, with a weak D call TRBD1 (6 bases). The CDR3 loop spans 15 amino acids. CDR1 and CDR2 from the germline V gene are MDHEN and SYDVKM. The V and J ends lost 5 bases and 3 bases respectively, with 16 bases between them. The CDR3 loop reads CASSPPGAGYTEAFF. The CDR3, as DNA: TGTGCCAGCAGTCCCCCAGGGGCCGGATACACTGAAGCTTTCTTT.

The rearrangement links TRBV27 to TRBJ2-7; tentative D call: TRBD2 (5 bases). There are 14 residues in the CDR3. Trimming shortened V by 8 bases and J by 6 bases, and 20 bases separated the two germline ends. Germline CDR1 MNHEY, CDR2 SMNVEV (reference sequence). DNA for the CDR3: TGTGCCAGCCTCCGTGGCGGTAGCGCCAGCGAGCAGTACTTC. It specifies CASLRGGSASEQYF.

For this clone: The same CDR3 can be traced to other DNA sequences in this sample. V is TRBV15 and J is TRBJ2-5; D not resolved. The CDR3 sequence is 13 residues long. V lost 0 bases and J 3 bases, leaving 5 bases between the germline ends. Germline loops: CDR1 LNHNV, CDR2 YYDKDF (reference sequence). This chain's CDR3 is CATSRDPEETQYF. In DNA form, the CDR3 reads TGTGCCACCAGCAGAGATCCGGAAGAGACCCAGTACTTC.

Comment on this clone: The same CDR3 can be traced to other DNA sequences in this sample. This rearrangement joins TRBV28 to TRBJ2-7, with D perhaps being TRBD1 or TRBD2 (5 bases each). The germline CDR1 and CDR2 sequences are MDHEN and SYDVKM. V was cut by 3 bases and J by 5 bases, with 5 bases left in between. The CDR3 length is 11 residues. CDR3 coding DNA: TGTGCCAGCAGTTTGGGGGACGAGCAGTACTTC. It yields the protein CASSLGDEQYF.

By share, this clone counts as medium-sized. The chain is built from TRBV19 and TRBJ2-2, with D uncertain. This CDR3 comprises 14 residues. Germline CDR1 LNHDA, CDR2 SQIVND (reference sequence). The germline V and J ends were trimmed by 4 bases and 4 bases, with 10 bases remaining between them. The CDR3 sequence: CASSKRGTTGELFF. CDR3 in DNA: TGTGCCAGTAGTAAGCGAGGTACCACCGGGGAGCTGTTTTTT. Combining the CDR3 with reference TRBV19 and TRBJ2-2 gives the whole variable domain DGGITQSPKYLFRKEGQNVTLSCEQNLNHDAMYWYRQDPGQGLRLIYYSQIVNDFQKGDIAEGYSVSREKKESFPLTVTSAQKNPTAFYLCASSKRGTTGELFFGEGSRLTVL.

In its sample, this clone was seen a few times. The V gene is TRBV28, the J gene TRBJ2-5; D ambiguous. Germline V CDR1 and CDR2: MDHEN, SYDVKM. V lost 6 bases to trimming and J lost 4 bases, with 15 bases between them. The CDR3 is made up of 14 amino acids. CDR3: CASSTLSAGETQYF. CDR3 nucleotides: TGTGCCAGCAGCACTCTGTCCGCAGGAGAGACCCAGTACTTC.

This clone was detected only a few times. The V gene is TRBV19, the J gene TRBJ2-1; 7 nucleotides agree with TRBD2. Germline values: CDR1 LNHDA, CDR2 SQIVND (reference sequence). CDR3 size: 15 residues. Losses at the gene ends were 7 bases for V and 5 bases for J; bases not matched to a gene: 11. Here the CDR3 DNA reads TGTGCCAGTACGACCCTTGGGCTAGCGGACAATGAGCAGTTCTTC. As protein: CASTTLGLADNEQFF.

This clone showed up just a few times. This chain uses TRBV7-9 with TRBJ2-7; no definite D call. The V end lost 5 bases, the J end lost 2 bases, and 7 bases lay between the germline ends. Germline V gene sequence: CDR1 SEHNR, CDR2 FQNEAQ (reference sequence). The CDR3 sequence is 12 residues long. The CDR3 is CASSRAAYEQYF. The CDR3 bases are TGTGCCAGCAGCAGGGCCGCCTACGAGCAGTACTTC.

This clone was seen a handful of times. V is TRBV7-2 and J is TRBJ1-2; the match to TRBD1 covers 7 bases. The germline gives CDR1 SGHTA, CDR2 FQGNSA. Losses at the gene ends were 4 bases for V and 1 base for J; bases not matched to a gene: 3. CDR3 length: 14 residues. The CDR3 loop reads CASSWDSLNYGYTF. The CDR3 nucleotides are TGTGCCAGCAGCTGGGACAGCCTTAACTATGGCTACACCTTC.

This clone turned up a few times. The chain is built from TRBV7-6 and TRBJ2-1, with TRBD2 identical over 10 bases. Germline loops: CDR1 SGHVS, CDR2 FNYEAQ. This CDR3 region has 17 residues. V dropped 3 bases and J dropped 10; count of bases not matched to a gene: 15. Here the CDR3 DNA reads TGTGCCAGCAGCTTCGGGACTAGCGTTGGTTCAAAACGGGAGCAGTTCTTC. Amino acids: CASSFGTSVGSKREQFF.

The chain couples TRBV25-1 to TRBJ1-3; D might be TRBD1 (6 bases). The CDR3 runs 15 residues. V was pared by 5 bases and J by 0 bases, with 11 bases between. Germline V gene sequence: CDR1 MGHDK, CDR2 SYGVNS. CDR3 amino acids: CASSQRGGSGNTIYF. DNA of the CDR3: TGTGCCAGCAGTCAGAGGGGGGGCTCTGGAAACACCATATATTTT.

The J gene is TRBJ2-2, the V gene TRBV5-1; D unresolved. This CDR3 comprises 15 residues. The V end lost 0 bases, the J end lost 3 bases, and 9 bases lay between the germline ends. The germline gives CDR1 SGHRS, CDR2 YFSETQ. CDR3 in DNA: TGCGCCAGCAGCTTGGCCTCCGGGTACACCGGGGAGCTGTTTTTT. This translates into CASSLASGYTGELFF.

This rearrangement joins TRBV2 to TRBJ1-5; D is unclear. The CDR3 is 12 residues long. Trimming took off 6 bases at V and 7 bases at J, with 10 bases between the two ends. Germline V gene sequence: CDR1 SNHLY, CDR2 FYNNEI. CDR3 bases: TGTGCCAGCAGGGACCTGGGCCAGCCCCAGCATTTT. Translated: CASRDLGQPQHF.

For this clone: The sample contains more than one DNA sequence encoding this CDR3. V usage is TRBV5-1 and J usage is TRBJ2-5; 11 bases line up with TRBD2. The germline CDR1 and CDR2 sequences are SGHRS and YFSETQ. J was trimmed by 3 bases and V by 0 bases; bases with no gene match: 1. The CDR3 loop spans 15 amino acids. CDR3 bases: TGCGCCAGCAGCTTGGTACTAGCGGGAGAAGAGACCCAGTACTTC. Its translation: CASSLVLAGEETQYF.

The table lists this clone with many counts. V gene TRBV4-2 combines with J gene TRBJ2-1; TRBD2 matches at 11 bases. With V trimmed by 1 base and J by 1 base, 9 bases remained unmatched. Germline CDR1 and CDR2: LGHNA and YNFKEQ. The CDR3 is 19 amino acids. This CDR3 reads CASSQVELAGVGSYNEQFF. CDR3 coding DNA: TGTGCCAGCAGCCAAGTGGAACTAGCGGGAGTAGGGTCCTACAATGAGCAGTTCTTC.

This clone was found a few times. V gene TRBV6-5 combines with J gene TRBJ1-2; 9 positions agree with TRBD1. J gave up 6 bases and V 6 bases, and 8 bases lay outside the gene matches. This CDR3 is 14 amino acids long. Germline-derived CDR1 and CDR2 are MNHEY and SVGAGI. This CDR3 is CASSPRTGADGYTF. Written as DNA, the CDR3 is TGTGCCAGCAGCCCCCGGACAGGGGCAGATGGCTACACCTTC.

The J gene is TRBJ1-5, the V gene TRBV30; 10 bases fit TRBD1. V lost 3 bases, J lost 10 bases, and 6 bases stayed unmatched. The CDR3 has 13 residues. Germline-derived CDR1 and CDR2 are GTSNPN and SVGIG (reference sequence). For the CDR3, the DNA is TGTGCCTGGAGCCCGGGACAGGGGATTCCCCAGCATTTT. This translates into CAWSPGQGIPQHF.

This chain links TRBV29-1 with TRBJ1-1; no clear D gene. This CDR3 spans 12 amino acids. V lost 4 bases, J lost 6 bases, and 12 bases lay in between. Per germline, CDR1 SQVTM and CDR2 ANQGSEA. The CDR3 DNA is TGCAGCGTTGCGGTGACAAGCGCTGAAGCTTTCTTT. Translated, it gives CSVAVTSAEAFF.

This clone was found many times. This chain connects TRBV7-2 to TRBJ2-1; no reliable D call. The CDR3 runs to 12 residues. V was cut by 4 bases and J by 6 bases, with 7 bases left in between. The V gene's germline CDR1 is SGHTA and CDR2 FQGNSA. CDR3 in amino acids: CASSSAVNEQFF. CDR3 nucleotides: TGTGCCAGCAGCTCGGCCGTCAATGAGCAGTTCTTC.